These 29 T cell receptor beta chains came from one sample sequenced in a study of CD8 T cells in Susac syndrome. With random hexamers, roughly 0.45 to 1 ug RNA was reverse transcribed. One entry per CDR3 protein results from TCRdb running MiXCR on the immunoSEQ multiplex PCR reads. Of some 26,000 distinct CDR3 sequences in the sample, approximately 94% were seen once. The sequenced material came from CD8+ T cells from PBMCs. The receptors were gathered from a human donor in good health.

This sequence joins TRBV12-5 and TRBJ2-5, with 9 bases fitting TRBD1. This CDR3 spans 14 amino acids. Germline values: CDR1 LGHNT, CDR2 FRNRAP. J was trimmed by 5 bases and V by 7 bases; bases with no gene match: 8. The CDR3 spells CASDPGQGRETQYF. CDR3 nucleotides: TGTGCTAGTGACCCGGGACAGGGTAGGGAGACCCAGTACTTC.

This clonotype was counted once. The chain links TRBV6-2 or TRBV6-3 to TRBJ1-4, with TRBD1 as a possible D gene (5 bases). Germline values: CDR1 MNHEY, CDR2 SVGEGT. The CDR3 contains 14 residues. V was pared by 0 bases and J by 6 bases, with 8 bases between. CDR3: CASSYSTGDEKLFF. Here the CDR3 DNA reads TGTGCCAGCAGTTACTCCACGGGGGATGAAAAACTGTTTTTT.

CDR3 residues: CASGQPQHF. The CDR3 DNA reads as TGTGCCAGTGGTCAGCCCCAGCATTTT. The chain joins TRBV19 to TRBJ1-5; unclear D gene. In germline, CDR1 is LNHDA, CDR2 SQIVND (reference sequence). Trimming shortened V by 8 bases and J by 6 bases, and 2 bases separated the two germline ends. The CDR3 consists of 9 residues. The full variable domain, in which reference TRBV19 and TRBJ1-5 provide the parts outside the CDR3, is DGGITQSPKYLFRKEGQNVTLSCEQNLNHDAMYWYRQDPGQGLRLIYYSQIVNDFQKGDIAEGYSVSREKKESFPLTVTSAQKNPTAFYLCASGQPQHFGDGTRLSIL.

V usage is TRBV5-1 and J usage is TRBJ2-5; 7 bases fit TRBD1. The V gene end was trimmed by 4 bases and the J gene end by 5 bases; junction bases not matched to a gene: 11. The CDR3 has 15 residues. Germline V gene lookup returns CDR1 SGHRS and CDR2 YFSETQ. Here the CDR3 reads CASSTGQAAWETQYF. For the CDR3, the DNA is TGCGCCAGCAGCACTGGACAGGCGGCCTGGGAGACCCAGTACTTC.

This clonotype occurred once. The V call is TRBV27, the J call TRBJ2-3, with 12 bases matching TRBD2. This CDR3 has 14 residues. Per germline, CDR1 MNHEY and CDR2 SMNVEV (reference sequence). The J segment lost 7 bases and the V segment lost 5 bases, leaving 4 bases of the junction unmatched. CDR3: CASSPGLAGNTQYF. Written as DNA, the CDR3 is TGTGCCAGCAGTCCAGGACTAGCGGGGAATACGCAGTATTTT.

This chain uses TRBV20-1 with TRBJ2-5; tentative D call: TRBD1 (6 bases). With 5 bases removed from V and 5 bases from J, the gap between germline ends came to 21 bases. This CDR3 region has 15 residues. The V gene's germline CDR1 is DFQATT and CDR2 SNEGSKA (reference sequence). CDR3 DNA sequence: TGCAGTGCTCACATGACAGGTGACGTTCGTGAGACCCAGTACTTC. Translated, it gives CSAHMTGDVRETQYF.

A word on this clonotype: A read error may produce the germline difference seen at one junction end. The chain joins TRBV6-5 to TRBJ2-2, with D tentatively TRBD2 (6 bases). Per the germline V gene, CDR1 is MNHEY and CDR2 is SVGAGI. The CDR3 is made up of 14 amino acids. The CDR3 nucleotides are TGTGCCAGCAGGACTCGGGAGAACACCGGGGAGCTGCTTTTT. It translates to CASRTRENTGELLF.

The chain uses TRBV10-3 and TRBJ2-1; D may be TRBD2 (5 bases). The V end lost 7 bases, the J end lost 4 bases, and 14 bases lay between the germline ends. Per the germline V gene, CDR1 is ENHRY and CDR2 is SYGVKD. CDR3 length equals 14 residues. The CDR3 sequence: CAITANSGYNEQFF. As DNA, the CDR3 is TGTGCCATCACCGCAAATTCGGGATACAATGAGCAGTTCTTC.

This clonotype was counted a single time. This chain connects TRBV29-1 to TRBJ2-3; TRBD1 matches at 9 bases. The V gene end was trimmed by 2 bases and the J gene end by 3 bases; junction bases not matched to a gene: 9. The CDR3 length is 16 residues. Germline V gene lookup returns CDR1 SQVTM and CDR2 ANQGSEA. The CDR3 DNA reads as TGCAGCGTTGAAACCACAGGGGGCCGACGGACAGATACGCAGTATTTT. Encoded protein: CSVETTGGRRTDTQYF.

V is TRBV3-1 and J is TRBJ2-7, with D possibly called TRBD1 or TRBD2 (5 bases each). The germline V gene encodes CDR1 LGHDT and CDR2 YNNKEL (reference sequence). The CDR3 has 14 amino acids. Trimming cost V 5 bases and J 7 bases, with 18 bases left between them. CDR3 protein: CASSETAPGREQYF. The DNA of the CDR3 is TGTGCCAGCAGCGAAACAGCTCCGGGGCGGGAGCAGTACTTC.

The chain uses TRBV6-1 and TRBJ1-1; 7 positions agree with TRBD1. The V gene's germline CDR1 is MNHNS and CDR2 SASEGT. V lost 7 bases and J lost 3; bases outside the gene matches: 14. The CDR3 loop spans 16 amino acids. CDR3 loop: CASTSTTDRDYTEAFF. Written as DNA, the CDR3 is TGTGCCAGCACCTCAACGACCGACAGGGACTACACTGAAGCTTTCTTT.

The chain uses TRBV6-2 or TRBV6-3 and TRBJ2-7; 7 bases match TRBD1. The CDR3 covers 16 residues. Germline values: CDR1 MNHEY, CDR2 SVGEGT. The ends lost 6 bases at V and 4 bases at J; junction bases unmatched: 15. The chain's CDR3 is CASSPLSFDRDYEQYF. The CDR3 coding sequence is TGTGCCAGCAGCCCCCTATCTTTCGACAGGGATTACGAGCAGTACTTC.

The chain has TRBV3-1 and TRBJ2-3; D not resolved. The V end lost 1 base, the J end lost 2 bases, and 19 bases lay between the germline ends. Germline CDR1 reads LGHDT; CDR2 reads YNNKEL (reference sequence). The CDR3 is 18 residues long. In DNA, the CDR3 is TGTGCCAGCAGCCAAGTATCATCATCCAACCCACCCACAGATACGCAGTATTTT. Its protein is CASSQVSSSNPPTDTQYF.

This chain links TRBV5-6 with TRBJ1-2; 7 positions agree with TRBD1. The V and J ends lost 1 base and 5 bases, in that order; junction bases with no gene match: 5. Germline V gene sequence: CDR1 SGHDT, CDR2 YYEEEE. CDR3 length: 14 amino acids. CDR3 protein: CASSLRGPLYGYTF. Written as DNA, the CDR3 is TGTGCCAGCAGCTTGAGGGGGCCCCTTTATGGCTACACCTTC.

V gene TRBV18 combines with J gene TRBJ2-7; 7 nucleotides line up with TRBD1. The germline gives CDR1 KGHSH, CDR2 LQKENI. V gave up 0 bases and J gave up 2 bases; unmatched junction bases: 4. The CDR3 extends over 15 amino acids. For the CDR3, the DNA is TGTGCCAGCTCACCACCGGGACAGACACCCTACGAGCAGTACTTC. Translated, it gives CASSPPGQTPYEQYF.

The chain carries TRBV10-3 and TRBJ2-1; the D gene is possibly TRBD2 (6 bases). Trimming shortened V by 3 bases and J by 13 bases, and 22 bases separated the two germline ends. Germline CDR1 and CDR2: ENHRY and SYGVKD. The length of the CDR3 is 15 residues. The CDR3 region is CAISDPLGLSSFQFF. CDR3 in DNA: TGTGCCATCAGTGACCCCCTCGGACTAAGTAGTTTTCAGTTCTTC.

This sequence joins TRBV9 and TRBJ2-7, with D possibly matching TRBD1 (5 bases). The CDR3 has 14 residues. Trimming left V 4 bases short and J 1 base short, with 12 bases between. Germline CDR1 and CDR2: SGDLS and YYNGEE. The CDR3 DNA follows: TGTGCCAGCAGCACAGGCGTTTATTCCTACGAGCAGTACTTC. It yields the protein CASSTGVYSYEQYF.

The chain links TRBV5-1 to TRBJ1-1; D is possibly TRBD1 (5 bases). Germline V lookup: CDR1 SGHRS, CDR2 YFSETQ. This CDR3 is 17 amino acids long. The V and J ends lost 3 bases and 3 bases respectively, with 21 bases between them. DNA of the CDR3: TGCGCCAGCAGCTCCCTGGGCCAGGGAGGAGGGTACACTGAAGCTTTCTTT. Its translation is CASSSLGQGGGYTEAFF.

This chain joins TRBV10-3 and TRBJ2-5, with 8 nucleotides matching TRBD1. The CDR3 is 15 amino acids. The junction had 5 bases not matched to a gene; V was cut back by 3 bases and J by 2 bases. CDR1 is ENHRY, CDR2 SYGVKD, per germline. CDR3 sequence reads: CAISDSDRGQETQYF. The CDR3 coding sequence is TGTGCCATCAGTGACAGTGACAGGGGTCAAGAGACCCAGTACTTC.

This chain uses TRBV5-4 with TRBJ1-2, with TRBD1 identical over 12 bases. V was clipped by 4 bases and J by 4 bases; unmatched bases: 11. The CDR3 spans 17 residues. Germline CDR1 and CDR2: SGHNT and YYREEE (reference sequence). Written as DNA, the CDR3 is TGTGCCAGCAGCGTGGACCGGGACAGGGGGCAGAGCTATGGCTACACCTTC. Residues: CASSVDRDRGQSYGYTF.

The chain employs TRBV4-1 and TRBJ1-2, with 7 bases aligning to TRBD1. The CDR3 contains 15 residues. After removal of 6 bases from V and 4 bases from J, the junction contained 11 bases not matched to a gene. Germline V gives CDR1 MGHRA, CDR2 YSYEKL. CDR3 nucleotide sequence: TGCGCCAGCAGGGATAGACAGGGTGAAGGCTATGGCTACACCTTC. The encoded protein is CASRDRQGEGYGYTF.

This chain connects TRBV6-2 or TRBV6-3 to TRBJ2-7; possible D gene TRBD1, 5 bases. Germline lookup yields CDR1 MNHEY and CDR2 SVGEGT. V gave up 0 bases and J gave up 0 bases, with 12 bases separating them. The CDR3 runs 16 residues. The CDR3 sequence: CASSYSIGHLSYEQYF. The CDR3 DNA reads as TGTGCCAGCAGTTACTCGATCGGACACCTCTCCTACGAGCAGTACTTC.

J is TRBJ2-2 and V is TRBV12-5; D possibly corresponds to TRBD1 (5 bases). Trimming shortened V by 2 bases and J by 5 bases, and 18 bases separated the two germline ends. The germline gives CDR1 LGHNT, CDR2 FRNRAP. CDR3 length: 17 residues. The CDR3 here is CASGLPQGKYPTGELFF. The CDR3 nucleotides read TGTGCTAGTGGTTTGCCCCAGGGTAAATACCCTACCGGGGAGCTGTTTTTT.

This chain joins TRBV7-2 and TRBJ2-7; 8 bases line up with TRBD1. The ends lost 2 bases at V and 5 bases at J; junction bases unmatched: 5. From germline, CDR1 is SGHTA and CDR2 FQGNSA. The CDR3 runs to 14 residues. CDR3 DNA sequence: TGTGCCAGCAGCTTAAGGACAGGGTACCACGAGCAGTACTTC. It encodes CASSLRTGYHEQYF.

This sequence joins TRBV9 and TRBJ2-5, with D possibly being TRBD1 or TRBD2 (6 bases each). CDR1 is SGDLS, CDR2 YYNGEE, per germline. Trimming left V 3 bases short and J 2 bases short, with 8 bases between. The CDR3 is made up of 13 amino acids. CDR3 sequence reads: CASSGGTQETQYF. The CDR3 bases are TGTGCCAGCAGCGGCGGGACACAAGAGACCCAGTACTTC.

V usage is TRBV9 and J usage is TRBJ2-5, with 12 bases aligning to TRBD2. The CDR3 covers 15 residues. Germline-derived CDR1 and CDR2 are SGDLS and YYNGEE. J gave up 5 bases and V 4 bases, and 6 bases lay outside the gene matches. CDR3 nucleotides: TGTGCCAGCAGCCTTCTAGCGGGGGGGTTGGAGACCCAGTACTTC. Translating it yields CASSLLAGGLETQYF.

V is TRBV29-1 and J is TRBJ2-6; 7 bases agree with TRBD1. Germline values: CDR1 SQVTM, CDR2 ANQGSEA. The V gene end was trimmed by 6 bases and the J gene end by 2 bases; junction bases not matched to a gene: 4. The CDR3 covers 14 residues. Here the CDR3 DNA reads TGCAGCGTCCCGACAGGGCCTGGGGCCAACGTCCTGACTTTC. Its translation is CSVPTGPGANVLTF.

This clonotype was picked up one time. The J gene is TRBJ2-7, the V gene TRBV6-1, with D perhaps being TRBD1 or TRBD2 (5 bases each). Trimming removed 5 bases from V and 1 base from J, with 18 bases in between. The germline CDR1 and CDR2 sequences are MNHNS and SASEGT. The CDR3 runs to 16 residues. The CDR3: CASSLQRGRRSYEQYF. CDR3 DNA sequence: TGTGCCAGCAGTCTTCAAAGGGGACGGCGATCCTACGAGCAGTACTTC.

This chain connects TRBV20-1 to TRBJ1-2, with no clear D. Trimming removed 2 bases at V and 6 bases at J, with 25 bases between. This CDR3 has 17 amino acids. The V gene's germline CDR1 is DFQATT and CDR2 SNEGSKA (reference sequence). The CDR3 sequence is CSARPPVGLVGIHGYTF. The DNA for the CDR3 is TGCAGTGCTAGACCTCCTGTAGGCCTTGTTGGAATCCATGGCTACACCTTC.